One and the same sample provided the 19 T cell receptor beta chains below, sequenced in a study of T cell responses to AZD1222 COVID-19 vaccine. Here immunoSEQ multiplex PCR was the method, and the copy in TCRdb shows in-frame clones only, minus some. In the table there are some 80,000 clones, around 86% of which are singletons. This specimen was peripheral blood, taken on day 0 of AZD1222 vaccination. The source of these receptors is an adult in good health.

J is TRBJ2-7 and V is TRBV9, with D perhaps TRBD2 (6 bases). The CDR3 has 16 residues. V gave up 0 bases and J gave up 5 bases, with 18 bases separating them. Germline CDR1 and CDR2: SGDLS and YYNGEE. The CDR3 sequence is CASSVDPGLPLDEQYF. The CDR3 coding sequence is TGTGCCAGCAGCGTAGACCCGGGACTGCCGCTGGACGAGCAGTACTTC.

This chain links TRBV6-5 with TRBJ1-2, with D maybe TRBD1 (6 bases). From germline, CDR1 is MNHEY and CDR2 SVGAGI. The CDR3 length is 13 residues. Trimming shortened V by 11 bases and J by 5 bases, and 18 bases separated the two germline ends. The CDR3 spells CAVGRGVRYGYTF. The CDR3 coding sequence is TGTGCCGTGGGGAGGGGGGTTAGGTATGGCTACACCTTC.

The chain is built from TRBV5-6 and TRBJ2-1, with D possibly called TRBD1 or TRBD2 (5 bases each). CDR3 length: 13 amino acids. The V end lost 4 bases, the J end lost 8 bases, and 13 bases lay between the germline ends. CDR1 and CDR2 (germline): SGHDT, YYEEEE. The CDR3 region has the DNA TGTGCCAGCAGCGGGGGACCCAGGGATGAGCAGTTCTTC. It codes for CASSGGPRDEQFF.

J is TRBJ2-4 and V is TRBV27; tentatively, D is TRBD1 (6 bases). Germline CDR1 and CDR2: MNHEY and SMNVEV (reference sequence). V was pared by 2 bases and J by 3 bases, with 11 bases between. CDR3 size: 15 residues. CDR3 in amino acids: CASSLVQGVKNIQYF. The CDR3 DNA sequence: TGTGCCAGCAGTTTAGTACAGGGTGTCAAAAACATTCAGTACTTC.

The chain couples TRBV7-9 to TRBJ1-6, with a weak D call TRBD1 (6 bases). V shed 2 bases and J shed 10 bases, with 12 bases lying between them. CDR1 is SEHNR, CDR2 FQNEAQ, per germline (reference sequence). The CDR3 runs 14 residues. The CDR3 sequence: CASSLMTGGSPLHF. CDR3 coding DNA: TGTGCCAGCAGCTTAATGACAGGAGGGTCACCCCTCCACTTT. Complete variable domain (other parts from reference TRBV7-9 and TRBJ1-6): DTGVSQNPRHKITKRGQNVTFRCDPISEHNRLYWYRQTLGQGPEFLTYFQNEAQLEKSRLLSDRFSAERPKGSFSTLEIQRTEQGDSAMYLCASSLMTGGSPLHFGNGTRLTVT.

This clone was recorded once. V usage is TRBV5-1 and J usage is TRBJ2-7; 7 bases are a match to TRBD2. The V gene end was trimmed by 5 bases and the J gene end by 3 bases; junction bases not matched to a gene: 2. Germline V CDR1 and CDR2: SGHRS, YFSETQ. This CDR3 spans 12 amino acids. The CDR3 coding sequence is TGCGCCAGCAGGGCTAGCGGCTACGAGCAGTACTTC. Its protein product is CASRASGYEQYF. Variable domain in full (rest from reference TRBV5-1 and TRBJ2-7): KAGVTQTPRYLIKTRGQQVTLSCSPISGHRSVSWYQQTPGQGLQFLFEYFSETQRNKGNFPGRFSGRQFSNSRSEMNVSTLELGDSALYLCASRASGYEQYFGPGTRLTVT.

J is TRBJ2-7 and V is TRBV19; D not certain. Trimming left V 0 bases short and J 2 bases short, with 5 bases between. Germline V gene lookup returns CDR1 LNHDA and CDR2 SQIVND (reference sequence). The CDR3 is made up of 13 amino acids. The CDR3: CASSIDPAYEQYF. DNA for the CDR3: TGTGCCAGTAGTATAGATCCAGCCTACGAGCAGTACTTC.

CDR3 DNA: TGTGCCAGCAGTGAAGTAAGGAATTCACCCCTCCACTTT. Its translation is CASSEVRNSPLHF. The rearrangement joins TRBV6-1 to TRBJ1-6; D is ambiguous. Germline values: CDR1 MNHNS, CDR2 SASEGT. This CDR3 has 13 amino acids. Trimming removed 1 base at V and 7 bases at J, with 5 bases between.

This chain connects TRBV7-2 to TRBJ2-1; TRBD2 matches at 9 bases. Looked up from germline, CDR1 is SGHTA and CDR2 is FQGNSA. J lost 9 bases, V lost 0 bases, and 6 bases had no gene match. The CDR3 consists of 15 residues. CDR3 loop: CASSLALSGSTEQFF. CDR3 DNA sequence: TGTGCCAGCAGCTTAGCGCTTAGCGGGAGCACTGAGCAGTTCTTC.

This chain links TRBV7-6 with TRBJ2-1; tentatively, D is TRBD1 (6 bases). Trimming stripped 2 bases from V and 6 bases from J, with 11 bases between. The germline V gene has CDR1 SGHVS and CDR2 FNYEAQ. The CDR3 consists of 14 residues. The CDR3 DNA reads TGTGCCAGCAGCTTAAACAGGGTTGGCAATGAGCAGTTCTTC. The encoded protein is CASSLNRVGNEQFF.

The chain employs TRBV7-8 and TRBJ2-7; the match to TRBD1 covers 8 bases. V was clipped by 6 bases and J by 2 bases; unmatched bases: 9. Germline V gene sequence: CDR1 SGHVS, CDR2 FQNEAQ. This CDR3 has 15 residues. DNA of the CDR3: TGTGCCAGCAGTTTTACAGGGGGGACGACCTACGAGCAGTACTTC. This sequence encodes CASSFTGGTTYEQYF.

The rearrangement links TRBV20-1 to TRBJ2-7, with TRBD1 matching 7 bases. The CDR3 spans 13 residues. With V trimmed by 3 bases and J by 2 bases, 4 bases remained unmatched. Germline CDR1 is DFQATT and CDR2 is SNEGSKA (reference sequence). The CDR3 protein is CSASRQGAYEQYF. CDR3 DNA: TGCAGTGCTAGTAGACAGGGTGCCTACGAGCAGTACTTC.

V is TRBV30 and J is TRBJ1-5; TRBD1 matches at 8 bases. CDR3 length equals 14 residues. The J segment lost 2 bases and the V segment lost 1 base, leaving 1 base of the junction unmatched. The germline V gene encodes CDR1 GTSNPN and CDR2 SVGIG (reference sequence). CDR3 bases: TGTGCCTGGAGTGGGGGACAGGGCAATCAGCCCCAGCATTTT. It yields the protein CAWSGGQGNQPQHF.

A few counts support this clone. The V gene is TRBV5-1, the J gene TRBJ2-7; the D gene is possibly TRBD2 (6 bases). CDR1 is SGHRS and CDR2 is YFSETQ in the germline V gene. The ends were cut back, 4 bases at V and 3 bases at J, with 17 bases in the middle. The CDR3 consists of 15 residues. CDR3 region: CASSRPVGGFYEQYF. As DNA, the CDR3 is TGCGCCAGCAGCCGGCCCGTGGGGGGATTCTACGAGCAGTACTTC.

J is TRBJ1-6 and V is TRBV7-2; 7 bases fit TRBD1. CDR3 length: 15 residues. CDR1 is SGHTA and CDR2 is FQGNSA in the germline V gene. Trimming at V came to 5 bases and at J to 7 bases, leaving 8 bases not matched to a gene. The CDR3, as DNA: TGTGCCAGCAGCCCTCGACAGGGTCTGAATTCACCCCTCCACTTT. Translating gives CASSPRQGLNSPLHF.

V and J are TRBV6-6 and TRBJ2-5, with 10 nucleotides matching TRBD2. Trimming removed 0 bases from V and 5 bases from J; junction bases left unmatched: 6. The CDR3 has 16 amino acids. Germline V CDR1 and CDR2: MNHNY, SVGAGI (reference sequence). CDR3 bases: TGTGCCAGCAGTTACTCTACTAGCGGGATCGCTGAGACCCAGTACTTC. Its protein is CASSYSTSGIAETQYF.

The genes are TRBV9 and TRBJ2-1, with TRBD1 identical over 7 bases. Germline trimming cut 0 bases from V and 6 bases from J; bases unmatched to any gene: 6. The germline V gene encodes CDR1 SGDLS and CDR2 YYNGEE. CDR3 length: 15 amino acids. CDR3 region: CASSVGQGVFNEQFF. In nucleotides, the CDR3 is TGTGCCAGCAGCGTAGGGCAGGGGGTATTCAATGAGCAGTTCTTC.

The genes are TRBV11-3 and TRBJ1-6, with 8 bases identical to TRBD1. The CDR3 covers 16 residues. From germline, CDR1 is SGHNT and CDR2 YENEEA. V gave up 5 bases and J gave up 8 bases; unmatched junction bases: 11. CDR3: CASSPGQGGCHSPLHF. In DNA, the CDR3 is TGTGCCAGCAGCCCAGGACAGGGAGGTTGTCATTCACCCCTCCACTTT. Using reference TRBV11-3 and TRBJ1-6 for the parts outside the CDR3, the full variable domain is EAGVVQSPRYKIIEKKQPVAFWCNPISGHNTLYWYLQNLGQGPELLIRYENEEAVDDSQLPKDRFSAERLKGVDSTLKIQPAELGDSAVYLCASSPGQGGCHSPLHFGNGTRLTVT.

The chain recombines TRBV5-1 with TRBJ2-1; D is unresolved. The CDR3 sequence is 13 residues long. The V gene lost 0 bases and the J gene lost 5 bases, with 6 bases spanning the gap. Germline values: CDR1 SGHRS, CDR2 YFSETQ. CDR3 residues: CASSLAGNNEQFF. CDR3 DNA sequence: TGCGCCAGCAGCTTGGCCGGAAACAATGAGCAGTTCTTC.